The next 7 T cell receptor beta chains were all read from a single sample in a study of CD8 T cells in ankylosing spondylitis. TCRdb ran MiXCR on the 5' RACE reads and lists one entry per CDR3 protein. The sample lists roughly 160,000 distinct CDR3 sequences, 9.5% to 10% seen once, with over 12% in the top ten. The sample taken for sequencing was blood, either unsorted or a sorted T cell fraction (not recorded which). These receptors were obtained from a female donor with ankylosing spondylitis or in good health (not recorded which).

The rearrangement uses TRBV30 and TRBJ2-7; 14 nucleotides agree with TRBD2. Germline V gene data show CDR1 as GTSNPN and CDR2 as SVGIG (reference sequence). V gave up 0 bases and J gave up 4 bases; unmatched junction bases: 2. This CDR3 has 15 amino acids. The CDR3 loop is CAWSVGLAGVYEQYF. CDR3 nucleotides: TGTGCCTGGAGTGTGGGACTAGCGGGAGTTTACGAGCAGTACTTC.

The chain couples TRBV4-3 to TRBJ1-2, with D tentatively TRBD1 (5 bases). Trimming left V 1 base short and J 8 bases short, with 14 bases between. Germline values: CDR1 LGHNA, CDR2 YSLEER. The CDR3 has 14 amino acids. Here the CDR3 reads CASSQAQAWGGYTF. The CDR3 nucleotides are TGCGCCAGCAGCCAAGCCCAGGCGTGGGGGGGCTACACCTTC.

For the CDR3, the DNA is TGTGCCAGCAGTTTAGTCCAGGGGGCTGAGTATGGCTACACCTTC. As protein: CASSLVQGAEYGYTF. This rearrangement joins TRBV12-3 or TRBV12-4 to TRBJ1-2; 8 positions match TRBD1. Unmatched junction bases numbered 6, after V lost 1 base and J lost 5 bases. The CDR3 is 15 amino acids.

The chain has TRBV11-1 and TRBJ2-3; 8 nucleotides agree with TRBD2. Germline V CDR1 and CDR2: SGHAT, FQDESV (reference sequence). Trimming removed 4 bases from V and 3 bases from J; junction bases left unmatched: 15. The CDR3 is 18 residues long. This CDR3 is CASSYGFGLAPSTDTQYF. The CDR3 nucleotides are TGTGCCAGCAGCTACGGATTCGGACTAGCCCCCTCAACAGATACGCAGTATTTT.

The CDR3 is CASSYVGDYEQYF. For the CDR3, the DNA is TGTGCCAGCAGTTACGTGGGGGACTACGAGCAGTACTTC. This chain joins TRBV6-5 and TRBJ2-7; D is tentatively TRBD1 or TRBD2 (5 bases each). The germline gives CDR1 MNHEY, CDR2 SVGAGI. The CDR3 loop spans 13 amino acids. With 2 bases removed from V and 3 bases from J, the gap between germline ends came to 8 bases.

Ten or more counts support this clonotype. This chain connects TRBV11-2 to TRBJ2-7; TRBD2 might be the D (7 bases). In germline, CDR1 is SGHAT, CDR2 FQNNGV. The CDR3 contains 15 residues. V was shortened by 5 bases and J by 3 bases, with 17 bases between the two germline ends. This CDR3 reads CASSPAGRGLYEQYF. The CDR3 DNA reads TGTGCCAGCAGCCCCGCGGGGCGGGGGCTCTACGAGCAGTACTTC.

The chain has TRBV4-3 and TRBJ1-2; the D is unclear. The CDR3 sequence is 13 residues long. Germline V gene sequence: CDR1 LGHNA, CDR2 YSLEER. V was shortened by 0 bases and J by 7 bases, with 9 bases between the two germline ends. CDR3 sequence: CASSQDGIAGYTF. CDR3 in DNA: TGCGCCAGCAGCCAAGATGGGATAGCTGGCTACACCTTC.